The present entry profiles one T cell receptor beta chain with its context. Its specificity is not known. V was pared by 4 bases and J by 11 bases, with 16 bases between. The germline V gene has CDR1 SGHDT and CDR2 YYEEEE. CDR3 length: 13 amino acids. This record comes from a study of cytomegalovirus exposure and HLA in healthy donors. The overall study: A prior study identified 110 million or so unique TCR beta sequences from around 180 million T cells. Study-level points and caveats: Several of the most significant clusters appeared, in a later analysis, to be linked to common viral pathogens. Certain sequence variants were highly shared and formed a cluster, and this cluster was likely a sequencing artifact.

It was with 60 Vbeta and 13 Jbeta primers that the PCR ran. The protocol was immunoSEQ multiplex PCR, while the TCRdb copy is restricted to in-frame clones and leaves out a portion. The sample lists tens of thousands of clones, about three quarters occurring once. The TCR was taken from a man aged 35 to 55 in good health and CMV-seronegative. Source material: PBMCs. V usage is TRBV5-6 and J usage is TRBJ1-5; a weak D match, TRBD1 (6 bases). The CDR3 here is CASSLRRDTAQHF. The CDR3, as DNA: TGTGCCAGCAGCCTTCGCCGGGACACAGCCCAGCATTTT.